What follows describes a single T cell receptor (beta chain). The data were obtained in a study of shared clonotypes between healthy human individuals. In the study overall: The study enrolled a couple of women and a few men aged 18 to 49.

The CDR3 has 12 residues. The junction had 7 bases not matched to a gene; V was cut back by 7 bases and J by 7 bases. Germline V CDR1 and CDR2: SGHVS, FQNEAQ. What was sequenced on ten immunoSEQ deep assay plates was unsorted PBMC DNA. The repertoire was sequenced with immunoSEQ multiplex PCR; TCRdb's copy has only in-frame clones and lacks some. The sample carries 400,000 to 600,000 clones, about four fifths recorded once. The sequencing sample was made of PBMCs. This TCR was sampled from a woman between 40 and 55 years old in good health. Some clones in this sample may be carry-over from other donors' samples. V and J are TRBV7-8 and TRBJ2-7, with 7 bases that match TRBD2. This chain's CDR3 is CASNSGWGEQYF. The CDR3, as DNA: TGTGCCAGCAATAGCGGGTGGGGTGAGCAGTACTTC.